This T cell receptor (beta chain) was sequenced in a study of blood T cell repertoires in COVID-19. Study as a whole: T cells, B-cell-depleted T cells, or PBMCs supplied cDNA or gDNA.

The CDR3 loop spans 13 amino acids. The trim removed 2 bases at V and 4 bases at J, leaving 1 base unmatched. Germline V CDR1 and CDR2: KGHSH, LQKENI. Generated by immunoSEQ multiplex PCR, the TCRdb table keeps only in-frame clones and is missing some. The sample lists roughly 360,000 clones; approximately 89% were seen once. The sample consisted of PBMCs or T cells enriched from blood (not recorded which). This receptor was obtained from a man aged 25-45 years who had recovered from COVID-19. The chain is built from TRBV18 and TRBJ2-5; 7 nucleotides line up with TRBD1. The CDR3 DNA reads TGTGCCAGCTCACCAACAGGGGTAGAGACCCAGTACTTC. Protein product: CASSPTGVETQYF.